This TCR beta chain comes out of a study of long-term antiretroviral therapy in people with HIV. Study details: About a decade before 2015, the earliest samples were taken when ART was typically delayed. Study results and limitations: Pre-ART-expanded clones dominated the repertoire at all time points. Post-ART samples showed increased diversity that remained below transplant donor control levels.

Runs used v3.0 of the immunoSEQ assay and were done at survey level. Assay: immunoSEQ multiplex PCR; the TCRdb copy retains only in-frame clones and omits some. The data show under 30,000 clones, around 96% seen once. CDR1 is LNHNV, CDR2 YYDKDF, per germline (reference sequence). The CDR3 sequence is 16 residues long. J gave up 2 bases and V 1 base, and 6 bases lay outside the gene matches. Concerning this clone: What it binds is unknown.

The chain carries TRBV15 and TRBJ2-3; 7 bases fit TRBD2. Sequences were derived from unsorted PBMCs, sampled around 6 years after starting antiretroviral therapy. This sequence was found in a man between 25 and 39 years old with HIV. The CDR3 DNA reads TGTGCCACCAGCAGAGCCCTAGCGGAGACCACAGATACGCAGTATTTT. This gives the protein CATSRALAETTDTQYF. Variable domain in full (rest from reference TRBV15 and TRBJ2-3): DAMVIQNPRYQVTQFGKPVTLSCSQTLNHNVMYWYQQKSSQAPKLLFHYYDKDFNNEADTPDNFQSRRPNTSFCFLDIRSPGLGDTAMYLCATSRALAETTDTQYFGPGTRLTVL.